This T cell receptor beta chain was found in a study of T cells expressing NK-cell markers. Study at large: Just one sequenced donor of eight was HCMV-seronegative, while seven were seropositive.

No DNA is given; TCRdb re-called the 5' RACE reads and lists each CDR3 protein once. Its table records roughly 380,000 distinct CDR3 sequences. The CDR3 is made up of 14 amino acids. Germline CDR1 and CDR2: DFQATT and SNEGSKA (reference sequence). Sequenced: blood T cells: a sorted CD56 or NKG2C T cell subset, CD4+ or CD8+ T cells, or bulk PBMC T cells (not recorded which). The receptor comes from a man aged 18-75 years in good health. The chain is built from TRBV20-1 and TRBJ2-2; as DNA is missing, the TRBD2 call by TCRdb cannot be tested. CDR3 in amino acids: CSAKLGSYAGELFF.